This T cell receptor (beta chain) derives from a study of T cells after yellow fever vaccination (dated by TCRdb to about 2019). Turning to the overall study: The SMART-Seq v4 Ultra Low Input RNA kit was used to prepare libraries from fractions with low cell numbers. Two healthy male donors, one aged 18 to 29 and one aged 30 to 40 years, made up the cohort. Blood samples were taken at several timepoints before and after primary and secondary immunization, and bulk PBMC replicates and cell subsets were isolated. To follow T-cell clones before and after primary and booster YFV17D yellow fever vaccination, bulk TCR alpha and beta repertoires were sequenced over time. On the study overall, not on this receptor specifically: A small fraction of clonotypes appeared in both the CD4 and CD8 compartments, likely as a result of convergent recombination. Compared with the primary T-cell response, the secondary T-cell response was faster but weaker, reaching its peak on day 5 rather than on day 15. After the booster, most of the clones that had expanded following primary vaccination were detected again (96% of CD4 and more than 85% of CD8), which suggests that memory was broadly maintained. Computational filtering was needed because FACS-sorted repertoires could contain abundant contaminating clonotypes from the bulk population. Because only two donors were included in the study, the extent to which the findings can be generalized is limited.

TCR cDNA was synthesized by 5'RACE template switching, which introduced a universal primer site and unique molecular identifiers. Priming of cDNA synthesis was performed from both the TCR alpha and TCR beta constant segments. Two PCR steps were used to amplify libraries, with sample barcodes and sequencing adapters being added in the second step. Libraries were sequenced on Illumina HiSeq 2500 (2x100 bp) or NovaSeq (2x150 bp). Per the authors' processing: Demultiplexing of reads and collapsing into UMI consensus sequences were performed with MIGEC, and V(D)J alignment was carried out with MiXCR. Clonotypes responding to the vaccine were identified with edgeR on replicate PBMC samples, with the criteria of FDR below 0.01 and a log2 fold change above 5 up to day 15. Each bulk clonotype received a CD4 or CD8 identity based on whether the sequenced CD4 or CD8 repertoire contained that clonotype at higher abundance. Through fastp at Q25 and MiXCR, TCRdb rebuilt clones from the public reads, retaining in-frame beta chains. Each CDR3 protein gets just one entry, which takes the most common genes and DNA from the rows behind it. The V and J calls here are based on TCRdb, not the publication. Within this sample are about 630,000 distinct CDR3 sequences, with roughly an eighth of them counted one time only. Around 14% of the sample is in the top ten clones.

This clonotype showed up just a few times. The antigen it binds to is not known. Base qualities are not provided; no much larger clone lies one nucleotide away. The germline V gene (reference sequence) provides CDR1 LNHNV and CDR2 YYDKDF. Trimming at the junction amounts to 5 bases on V and 1 base on J, and the germline ends lie 9 bases apart. The CDR3 runs 13 residues from the cysteine to the phenylalanine. Only the CDR3 portion is preserved as DNA: 39 bases, with reading frame beginning at the first base. What this sample's treatment or condition label stands for: live attenuated yellow fever vaccine strain. At each blood-draw timepoint, two biological replicates of bulk PBMCs were collected. PBMCs were isolated from peripheral blood using a standard Ficoll-Paque protocol. RNA was extracted with TriZol from bulk PBMCs, CD4 and CD8 fractions, and dextramer-positive and dextramer-negative fractions.

This material consisted of PBMCs, taken on the day of the yellow fever booster vaccination. The origin of this receptor is a man in his thirties or forties who received the YFV17D yellow fever vaccine. The sequence joins TRBV15 to TRBJ2-7; perhaps TRBD1 is the D gene, with 6 bases matching. Read as DNA, the sequence is TGTGCCACCAGCTCAGGGGCTTCCTACGAGCAGTACTTC. Translated, this is CATSSGASYEQYF.